The rows below give T cell receptor beta chains drawn from one sample of a study of T cell responses to AZD1222 COVID-19 vaccine. Sequenced by immunoSEQ multiplex PCR; TCRdb stores in-frame clones only, minus some. Altogether 100,000 to 150,000 clones are present, over 75% being singletons, with the ten largest covering approximately 20%. Sequencing was performed on peripheral blood, taken on day 0 of AZD1222 vaccination. The receptors come from an adult in good health. The CDR3 runs from the conserved cysteine through the conserved F or W. D genes are given only for firm matches. A clone size is listed for some rows: how often the clone was seen (once, few, many), or a class if it is expanded.

J: TRBJ1-3
V: TRBV19
size: NA
D: NA
DNA: TGTGCCAGTAAGGAGGATGCTGGAAACACCATATATTTT
CDR3: CASKEDAGNTIYF

J: TRBJ1-2
V: TRBV28
size: NA
D: NA
DNA: TGTGCCAGCAGTTTGCCCGGGAAAGGCTACACCTTC
CDR3: CASSLPGKGYTF

J: TRBJ2-3
V: TRBV6-4
size: few
D: TRBD2
DNA: TGTGCCAGCAGTGACCAGAGCGGGGGGGCCCCAGATACGCAGTATTTT
CDR3: CASSDQSGGAPDTQYF

J: TRBJ2-5
V: TRBV2
size: NA
D: TRBD2
DNA: TGTGCCAGCCCAGGGACTAGCGGGGGCCAAGAGACCCAGTACTTC
CDR3: CASPGTSGGQETQYF

J: TRBJ2-7
V: TRBV5-4
size: NA
D: NA
DNA: TGTGCCAGCAGCTTTGAGGCCTTTGGGGGGCGAGTATCCTACGAGCAGTACTTC
CDR3: CASSFEAFGGRVSYEQYF

J: TRBJ1-3
V: TRBV28
size: once
D: NA
DNA: TGTGCCAGCAGTTTATTGGGGCCCAGCTCTGGAAACACCATATATTTT
CDR3: CASSLLGPSSGNTIYF

J: TRBJ2-7
V: TRBV4-1
size: once
D: NA
DNA: TGCGCCAGCAGCCAAGATTTTACTGGGACACTGACCTACGAGCAGTACTTC
CDR3: CASSQDFTGTLTYEQYF

J: TRBJ2-1
V: TRBV11-3
size: NA
D: NA
DNA: TGTGCCAGCAGCTTCCTAGGGGGGACGGGCAATGAGCAGTTCTTC
CDR3: CASSFLGGTGNEQFF

J: TRBJ1-1
V: TRBV28
size: NA
D: NA
DNA: TGTGCCAGCAGTGCCCAGCCGCGTGACTTTGAAGCTTTCTTT
CDR3: CASSAQPRDFEAFF

J: TRBJ1-3
V: TRBV14
size: NA
D: NA
DNA: TGTGCCAGCAGCCATACAGCGTCCTCTGGAAACACCATATATTTT
CDR3: CASSHTASSGNTIYF

J: TRBJ1-2
V: TRBV28
size: NA
D: TRBD1
DNA: TGTGCCAGCAGTTTGGGGACAGGGGGCGACGTCTTCTATGGCTACACCTTC
CDR3: CASSLGTGGDVFYGYTF

J: TRBJ2-7
V: TRBV5-1
size: NA
D: TRBD1
DNA: TGCGCCAGCAGCTTGCCGACAGGGGGCGTTTCCTACGAGCAGTACTTC
CDR3: CASSLPTGGVSYEQYF

J: TRBJ2-1
V: TRBV2
size: NA
D: NA
DNA: TGTGCCAGCTGTATGTCAATTAATGAGCAGTTCTTC
CDR3: CASCMSINEQFF

J: TRBJ1-5
V: TRBV28
size: NA
D: TRBD1
DNA: TGTGCCAGCCAGAAGACCCGACAGGGTAGGAGTTATAGCAATCAGCCCCAGCATTTT
CDR3: CASQKTRQGRSYSNQPQHF

J: TRBJ1-1
V: TRBV13
size: NA
D: NA
DNA: TGTGCCAGCAGCTTAGAGGGCAGGCCAGGTACTGAAGCTTTCTTT
CDR3: CASSLEGRPGTEAFF

J: TRBJ2-1
V: TRBV10-3
size: NA
D: NA
DNA: TGTGCCATCAGTGAGCCTGGACCCGCTGAGCAGTTCTTC
CDR3: CAISEPGPAEQFF

J: TRBJ1-2
V: TRBV9
size: NA
D: NA
DNA: TGTGCCAGCAGCCAGGGGCGGAACTATGGCTACACCTTC
CDR3: CASSQGRNYGYTF

J: TRBJ1-2
V: TRBV6-2/TRBV6-3
size: NA
D: NA
DNA: TGTGCCAGCAGTTTAAAACGGACAGAAGCTAACTATGGCTACACCTTC
CDR3: CASSLKRTEANYGYTF

J: TRBJ2-1
V: TRBV29-1
size: NA
D: NA
DNA: TGCAGCGTTGTTCGAGCGACAGGACAGTTCTTC
CDR3: CSVVRATGQFF

J: TRBJ1-6
V: TRBV4-3
size: few
D: NA
DNA: TGCGCCAGCAGCCTGCGAGACCTCTCCTATAATTCACCCCTCCACTTT
CDR3: CASSLRDLSYNSPLHF

J: TRBJ2-1
V: TRBV7-2
size: NA
D: NA
DNA: TGTGCCAGCAGCATAAACTATTCGGGCAATGAGCAGTTCTTC
CDR3: CASSINYSGNEQFF

J: TRBJ1-5
V: TRBV27
size: NA
D: NA
DNA: TGTGCCAGCAGTACACGGGGATACGGGTATCAGCCCCAGCATTTT
CDR3: CASSTRGYGYQPQHF

J: TRBJ2-7
V: TRBV2
size: NA
D: TRBD1
DNA: TGTGCCGGTCAGGGACCGCATGTGCGGGACAGGGGATTTAGCGGTTACTACGAGCAGTACTTC
CDR3: CAGQGPHVRDRGFSGYYEQYF

J: TRBJ2-5
V: TRBV7-9
size: NA
D: TRBD1
DNA: TGTGCCAGCAGCTTAGCGGGACAGGGGGCTGGTGAGACCCAGTACTTC
CDR3: CASSLAGQGAGETQYF

J: TRBJ1-4
V: TRBV13
size: NA
D: NA
DNA: TGTGCCAGCAGCCGCTTCGATGCAACTAATGAAAAACTGTTTTTT
CDR3: CASSRFDATNEKLFF

J: TRBJ1-1
V: TRBV7-9
size: NA
D: NA
DNA: TGTGCCAGCAGCACCTGGACCTCTCATAGCCCTGAAGCTTTCTTT
CDR3: CASSTWTSHSPEAFF

J: TRBJ2-2
V: TRBV24-1
size: few
D: TRBD1
DNA: TGTGCCACCAGTGGGACAGGGATTAACACCGGGGAGCTGTTTTTT
CDR3: CATSGTGINTGELFF

J: TRBJ1-4
V: TRBV7-2
size: NA
D: NA
DNA: TGTGCCAGCAGCGTAGGACCGGGACTGTCAAATGAAAAACTGTTTTTT
CDR3: CASSVGPGLSNEKLFF

J: TRBJ2-5
V: TRBV11-2
size: NA
D: NA
DNA: TGTGCCAGCAGCTTTGGGGGGGAGACCCAGTACTTC
CDR3: CASSFGGETQYF

J: TRBJ2-7
V: TRBV18
size: NA
D: NA
DNA: TGTGCCAGCTCACCGGGGACGCTGAGCTCCTACGAGCAGTACTTC
CDR3: CASSPGTLSSYEQYF

J: TRBJ1-1
V: TRBV7-2
size: NA
D: NA
DNA: TGTGCCAGCAGCTTGGGGGGGGGCACTGAAGCTTTCTTT
CDR3: CASSLGGGTEAFF

J: TRBJ2-1
V: TRBV9
size: NA
D: TRBD2
DNA: TGTGCCAGCAGCGTAGATCCAGCGGGGAACAATGAGCAGTTCTTC
CDR3: CASSVDPAGNNEQFF

J: TRBJ1-3
V: TRBV9
size: NA
D: NA
DNA: TGTGCCAGCAGCGTTGGGCAGGAGAGCTCTGGAAACACCATATATTTT
CDR3: CASSVGQESSGNTIYF

J: TRBJ2-2
V: TRBV10-3
size: NA
D: TRBD1
DNA: TGTGCCATCCAAGTGGGGACAGCTAACACCGGGGAGCTGTTTTTT
CDR3: CAIQVGTANTGELFF

J: TRBJ2-3
V: TRBV29-1
size: NA
D: NA
DNA: TGCAGCGCCGGGACCTACCGTAAATCTAGCACAGATACGCAGTATTTT
CDR3: CSAGTYRKSSTDTQYF

J: TRBJ2-7
V: TRBV15
size: NA
D: NA
DNA: TGTGCCACCAGCAGAGGGGACATCTCCTACGAGCAGTACTTC
CDR3: CATSRGDISYEQYF

J: TRBJ1-1
V: TRBV19
size: NA
D: TRBD1
DNA: TGTGCCAGTACACGACAGGGGGCACCGTTCACTGAAGCTTTCTTT
CDR3: CASTRQGAPFTEAFF

J: TRBJ1-2
V: TRBV10-3
size: NA
D: NA
DNA: TGTGCCATCAGTGACAGGGAAGTAGGCCATGGCTACACCTTC
CDR3: CAISDREVGHGYTF

J: TRBJ2-6
V: TRBV4-2
size: NA
D: TRBD1
DNA: TGTGCCAGCAGCCAAGAGGGACAGGGGGCGTCTGGGGCCAACGTCCTGACTTTC
CDR3: CASSQEGQGASGANVLTF

J: TRBJ1-1
V: TRBV20-1
size: NA
D: NA
DNA: TGCAGTGGATGGAGGCCCCACGAAGCTTTCTTT
CDR3: CSGWRPHEAFF

J: TRBJ2-1
V: TRBV14
size: NA
D: TRBD2
DNA: TGTGCCAGCAGCCCCCTGATCGGGAGGCCTAACTACAATGAGCAGTTCTTC
CDR3: CASSPLIGRPNYNEQFF

J: TRBJ1-2
V: TRBV6-2/TRBV6-3
size: NA
D: TRBD1
DNA: TGTGCCAGCAGTTACCGGGCAGGGGGGAACTATGGCTACACCTTC
CDR3: CASSYRAGGNYGYTF

J: TRBJ2-3
V: TRBV7-2
size: NA
D: NA
DNA: TGTGCCAGCAGCTTAAAATACACAGATACGCAGTATTTT
CDR3: CASSLKYTDTQYF

J: TRBJ1-6
V: TRBV6-2/TRBV6-3
size: NA
D: NA
DNA: TGTGCCAGCAGTTCGTCGGATAATTCACCCCTCCACTTT
CDR3: CASSSSDNSPLHF

J: TRBJ1-2
V: TRBV28
size: NA
D: NA
DNA: TGTGCCAGCAGTTTGACAGGACGGGGCTACACCTTC
CDR3: CASSLTGRGYTF

J: TRBJ1-2
V: TRBV29-1
size: NA
D: TRBD1
DNA: TGCAGCGTTGGGAGGGGGCTTAACTATGGCTACACCTTC
CDR3: CSVGRGLNYGYTF

J: TRBJ1-2
V: TRBV27
size: NA
D: NA
DNA: TGTGCCAGCAGCCAGACTATTTCACACTATGGCTACACCTTC
CDR3: CASSQTISHYGYTF

J: TRBJ2-2
V: TRBV11-2
size: NA
D: NA
DNA: TGTGCCAGCAGCCCGGCCCAGGGGTTCTTCACCGGGGAGCTGTTTTTT
CDR3: CASSPAQGFFTGELFF

J: TRBJ1-1
V: TRBV28
size: NA
D: NA
DNA: TGTGCCAGCAGTCTCCCGCCCTCCAGGGCCATGAACACTGAAGCTTTCTTT
CDR3: CASSLPPSRAMNTEAFF

J: TRBJ1-2
V: TRBV28
size: NA
D: NA
DNA: TGTGCCAGCGGGGGGGGCCCCTATGGCTACACCTTC
CDR3: CASGGGPYGYTF

J: TRBJ1-1
V: TRBV11-2
size: NA
D: TRBD1
DNA: TGTGCCAGCGAAGCAGGGGGCACTGAAGCTTTCTTT
CDR3: CASEAGGTEAFF

J: TRBJ1-2
V: TRBV7-9
size: once
D: NA
DNA: TGTGCCAGCAGCTCTAAGGGTCGGGGTAACTATGGCTACACCTTC
CDR3: CASSSKGRGNYGYTF

J: TRBJ2-7
V: TRBV5-4
size: NA
D: NA
DNA: TGTGCCACAGGGGATTACGAGCAGTACTTC
CDR3: CATGDYEQYF

J: TRBJ2-3
V: TRBV14
size: NA
D: NA
DNA: TGTGCCAGCAGCCCAGGCATCCTCAGGCTTACAGATACGCAGTATTTT
CDR3: CASSPGILRLTDTQYF

J: TRBJ1-3
V: TRBV7-2
size: NA
D: NA
DNA: TGTGCCAGCAGCTTTGTGAGAGGGGAGGGAGCTGGAAACACCATATATTTT
CDR3: CASSFVRGEGAGNTIYF

J: TRBJ1-2
V: TRBV7-9
size: once
D: TRBD1
DNA: TGTGCCAGCAGCTTAGCGGGACAGGGGAATGGCTACACCTTC
CDR3: CASSLAGQGNGYTF

J: TRBJ2-4
V: TRBV6-5
size: NA
D: TRBD2
DNA: TGTGCCAGCGCCCCGGGGGGGGCCAAAAACATTCAGTACTTC
CDR3: CASAPGGAKNIQYF

J: TRBJ1-1
V: TRBV11-2
size: NA
D: NA
DNA: TGTGCCAGCAGCTTAGTTGGCACTGAAGCTTTCTTT
CDR3: CASSLVGTEAFF

J: TRBJ2-3
V: TRBV6-5
size: NA
D: NA
DNA: TGTGCCAGCAGCTATCAGATTGGGGTGGATACGCAGTATTTT
CDR3: CASSYQIGVDTQYF